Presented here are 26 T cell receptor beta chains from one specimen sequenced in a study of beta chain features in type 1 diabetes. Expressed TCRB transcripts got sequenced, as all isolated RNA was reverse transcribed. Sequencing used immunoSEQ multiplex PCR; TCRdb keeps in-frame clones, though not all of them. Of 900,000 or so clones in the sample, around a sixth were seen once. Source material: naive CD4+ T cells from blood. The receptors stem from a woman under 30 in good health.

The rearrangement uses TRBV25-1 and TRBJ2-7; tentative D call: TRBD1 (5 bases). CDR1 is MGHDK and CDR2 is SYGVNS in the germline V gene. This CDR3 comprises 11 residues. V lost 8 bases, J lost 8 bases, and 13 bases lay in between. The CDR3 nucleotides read TGTGCCAGCTCTGGGGCTCGCAAGCAGTACTTC. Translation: CASSGARKQYF.

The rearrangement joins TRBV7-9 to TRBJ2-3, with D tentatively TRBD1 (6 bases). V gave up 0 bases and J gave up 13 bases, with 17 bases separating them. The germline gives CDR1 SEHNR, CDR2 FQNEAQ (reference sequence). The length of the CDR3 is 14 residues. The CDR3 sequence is CASSLALGQSKKYF. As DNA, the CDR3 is TGTGCCAGCAGCTTAGCGCTCGGACAGAGTAAAAAGTATTTT.

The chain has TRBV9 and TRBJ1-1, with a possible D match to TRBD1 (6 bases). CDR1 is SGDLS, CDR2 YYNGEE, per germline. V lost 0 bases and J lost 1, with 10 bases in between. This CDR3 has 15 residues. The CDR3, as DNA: TGTGCCAGCAGCGTAGATAGCAGGGGGAACACTGAAGCTTTCTTT. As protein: CASSVDSRGNTEAFF.

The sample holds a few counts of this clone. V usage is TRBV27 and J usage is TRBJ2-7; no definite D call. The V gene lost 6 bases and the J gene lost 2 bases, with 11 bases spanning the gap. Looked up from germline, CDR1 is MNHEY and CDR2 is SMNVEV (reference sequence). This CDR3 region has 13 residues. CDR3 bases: TGTGCCAGCAGGAAGGGTACTACCTACGAGCAGTACTTC. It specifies CASRKGTTYEQYF.

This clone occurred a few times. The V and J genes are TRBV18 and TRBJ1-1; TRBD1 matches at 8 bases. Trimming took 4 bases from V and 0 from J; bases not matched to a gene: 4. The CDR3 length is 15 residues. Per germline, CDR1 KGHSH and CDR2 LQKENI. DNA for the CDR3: TGTGCCAGCTCACTGGGACAGGTCTTGAACACTGAAGCTTTCTTT. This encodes CASSLGQVLNTEAFF.

In DNA form, the CDR3 reads TGTGCCAGCAGTCCAATCGGGGGGTACAATGAGCAGTTCTTC. Translated: CASSPIGGYNEQFF. The genes are TRBV25-1 and TRBJ2-1, with 7 bases that match TRBD2. Germline V CDR1 and CDR2: MGHDK, SYGVNS. V lost 5 bases, J lost 4 bases, and 5 bases stayed unmatched. The CDR3 loop spans 14 amino acids.

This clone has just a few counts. CDR3 nucleotide sequence: TGCGCCAGCAGCCAGTACGCGGGACCGCAAAACTATGGCTACACCTTC. Translating gives CASSQYAGPQNYGYTF. The chain recombines TRBV4-3 with TRBJ1-2; D perhaps matches TRBD1 (5 bases). Trimming cost V 3 bases and J 2 bases, with 16 bases left between them. Germline V gene sequence: CDR1 LGHNA, CDR2 YSLEER. This CDR3 is 16 amino acids long.

The CDR3 protein is CASSPTQGAGDTQYF. CDR3 DNA sequence: TGTGCCAGCAGCCCAACACAGGGGGCAGGAGATACGCAGTATTTT. The rearrangement uses TRBV2 and TRBJ2-3; 9 nucleotides match TRBD1. The germline CDR1 and CDR2 sequences are SNHLY and FYNNEI. The junction had 9 bases not matched to a gene; V was cut back by 6 bases and J by 5 bases. This CDR3 spans 15 amino acids.

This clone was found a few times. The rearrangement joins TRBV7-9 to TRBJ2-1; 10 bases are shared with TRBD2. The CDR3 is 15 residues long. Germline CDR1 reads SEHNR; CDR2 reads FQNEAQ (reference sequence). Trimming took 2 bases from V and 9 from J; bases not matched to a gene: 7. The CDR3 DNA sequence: TGTGCCAGCAGCTTAACGGGACTAGCGAGGGGTGAGCAGTTCTTC. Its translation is CASSLTGLARGEQFF.

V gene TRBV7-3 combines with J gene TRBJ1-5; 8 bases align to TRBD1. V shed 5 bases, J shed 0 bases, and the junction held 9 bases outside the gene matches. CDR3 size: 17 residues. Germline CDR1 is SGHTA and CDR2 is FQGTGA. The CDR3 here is CASSGGDRGYSNQPQHF. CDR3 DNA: TGTGCCAGCAGCGGCGGCGACAGGGGTTATAGCAATCAGCCCCAGCATTTT.

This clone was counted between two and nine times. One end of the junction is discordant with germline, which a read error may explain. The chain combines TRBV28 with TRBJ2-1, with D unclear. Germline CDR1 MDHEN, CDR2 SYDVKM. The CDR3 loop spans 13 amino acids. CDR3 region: CASSPDTYLASIF. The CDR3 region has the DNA TGTGCCAGCAGCCCCGACACCTACCTCGCGTCGATCTTC.

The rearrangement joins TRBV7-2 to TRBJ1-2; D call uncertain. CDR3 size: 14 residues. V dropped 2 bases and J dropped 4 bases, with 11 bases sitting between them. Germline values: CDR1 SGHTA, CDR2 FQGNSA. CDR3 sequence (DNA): TGTGCCAGCAGCTTATGGCGGGGTCCCTATGGCTACACCTTC. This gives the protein CASSLWRGPYGYTF.

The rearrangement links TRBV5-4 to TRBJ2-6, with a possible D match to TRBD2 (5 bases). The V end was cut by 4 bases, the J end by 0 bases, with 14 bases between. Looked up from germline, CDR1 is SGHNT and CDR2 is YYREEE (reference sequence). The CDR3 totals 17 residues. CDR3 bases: TGTGCCAGCAGCCCCCGGGGATTAAGCTCTGGGGCCAACGTCCTGACTTTC. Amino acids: CASSPRGLSSGANVLTF. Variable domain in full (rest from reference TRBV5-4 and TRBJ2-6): ETGVTQSPTHLIKTRGQQVTLRCSSQSGHNTVSWYQQALGQGPQFIFQYYREEENGRGNFPPRFSGLQFPNYSSELNVNALELDDSALYLCASSPRGLSSGANVLTFGAGSRLTVL.

CDR3 DNA sequence: TGTGCCAGCAGTGAAGGGTTGGGGGGCGTATACGAGCAGTACTTC. Its protein is CASSEGLGGVYEQYF. The chain combines TRBV2 with TRBJ2-7, with D perhaps TRBD1 or TRBD2 (6 bases each). The CDR3 contains 15 residues. V lost 1 base, J lost 4 bases, and 14 bases lay in between. Germline CDR1 and CDR2: SNHLY and FYNNEI.

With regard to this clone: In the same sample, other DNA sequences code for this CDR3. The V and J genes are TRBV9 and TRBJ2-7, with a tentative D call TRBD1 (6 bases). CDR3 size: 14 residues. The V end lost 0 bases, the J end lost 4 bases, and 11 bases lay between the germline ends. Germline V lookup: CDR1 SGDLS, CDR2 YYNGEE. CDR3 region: CASSVGGTTYEQYF. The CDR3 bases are TGTGCCAGCAGCGTAGGAGGGACAACGTACGAGCAGTACTTC.

The CDR3 reads CSVETYVTGELFF. DNA for the CDR3: TGCAGCGTTGAGACTTATGTCACCGGGGAGCTGTTTTTT. The J gene is TRBJ2-2, the V gene TRBV29-1, with no clear D. CDR1 and CDR2 from the germline V gene are SQVTM and ANQGSEA. This CDR3 has 13 amino acids. The germline V and J ends were trimmed by 3 bases and 4 bases, with 9 bases remaining between them.

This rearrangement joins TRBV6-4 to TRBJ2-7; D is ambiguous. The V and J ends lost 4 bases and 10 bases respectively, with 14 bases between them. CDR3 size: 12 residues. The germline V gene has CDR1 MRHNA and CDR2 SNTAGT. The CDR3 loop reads CASSVATPRQYF. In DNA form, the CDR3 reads TGTGCCAGCAGTGTTGCGACCCCCCGCCAGTACTTC.

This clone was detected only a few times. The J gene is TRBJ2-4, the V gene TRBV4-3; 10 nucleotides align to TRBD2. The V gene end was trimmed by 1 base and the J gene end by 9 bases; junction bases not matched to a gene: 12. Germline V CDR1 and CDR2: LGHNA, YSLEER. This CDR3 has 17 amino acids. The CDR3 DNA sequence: TGCGCCAGCAGCCAAGTTGGCCAGCGGGAGGGCCGCAGCATTCAGTACTTC. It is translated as CASSQVGQREGRSIQYF.

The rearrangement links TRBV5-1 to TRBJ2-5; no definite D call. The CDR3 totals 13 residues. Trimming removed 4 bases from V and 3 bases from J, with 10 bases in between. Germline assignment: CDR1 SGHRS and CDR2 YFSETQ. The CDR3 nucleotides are TGCGCCAGCAGCCCGGTTCGGGAAGAGACCCAGTACTTC. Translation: CASSPVREETQYF.

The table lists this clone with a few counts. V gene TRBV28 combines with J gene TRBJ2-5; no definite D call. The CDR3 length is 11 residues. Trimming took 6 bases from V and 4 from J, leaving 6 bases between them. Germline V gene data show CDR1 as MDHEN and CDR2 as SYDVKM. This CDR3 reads CASSWGETQYF. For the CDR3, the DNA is TGTGCCAGCAGCTGGGGAGAGACCCAGTACTTC.

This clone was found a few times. The CDR3 reads CASRMTGRTEAFF. The CDR3 DNA follows: TGTGCCAGCAGAATGACAGGACGCACTGAAGCTTTCTTT. This sequence joins TRBV27 and TRBJ1-1, with a tentative D call TRBD1 (6 bases). CDR3 size: 13 residues. V was clipped by 6 bases and J by 4 bases, with 12 bases between them. Germline V gives CDR1 MNHEY, CDR2 SMNVEV (reference sequence).

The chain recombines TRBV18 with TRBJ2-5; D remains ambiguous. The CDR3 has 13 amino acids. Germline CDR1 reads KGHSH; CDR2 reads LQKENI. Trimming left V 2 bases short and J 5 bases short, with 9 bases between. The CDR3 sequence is CASSPVSSETQYF. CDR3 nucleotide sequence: TGTGCCAGCTCACCAGTCAGTTCCGAGACCCAGTACTTC.

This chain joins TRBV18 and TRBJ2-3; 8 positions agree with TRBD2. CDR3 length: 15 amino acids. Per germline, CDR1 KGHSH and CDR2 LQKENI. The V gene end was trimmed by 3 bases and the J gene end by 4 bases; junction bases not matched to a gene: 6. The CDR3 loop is CASSPGLVQADTQYF. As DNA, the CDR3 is TGTGCCAGCTCACCGGGACTAGTGCAGGCAGATACGCAGTATTTT.

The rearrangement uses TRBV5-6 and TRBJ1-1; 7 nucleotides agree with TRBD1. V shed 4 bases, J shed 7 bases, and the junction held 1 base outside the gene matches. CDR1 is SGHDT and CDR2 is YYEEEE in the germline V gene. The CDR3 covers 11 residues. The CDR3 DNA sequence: TGTGCCAGCAGCCGGGACAGTGAAGCTTTCTTT. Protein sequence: CASSRDSEAFF.

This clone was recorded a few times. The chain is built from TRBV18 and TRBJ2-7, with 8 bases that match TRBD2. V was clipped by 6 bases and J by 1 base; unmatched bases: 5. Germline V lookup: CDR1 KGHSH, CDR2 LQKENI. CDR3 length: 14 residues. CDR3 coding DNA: TGTGCCAGCTCTTTACTAGCGGCTTCCTACGAGCAGTACTTC. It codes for CASSLLAASYEQYF.

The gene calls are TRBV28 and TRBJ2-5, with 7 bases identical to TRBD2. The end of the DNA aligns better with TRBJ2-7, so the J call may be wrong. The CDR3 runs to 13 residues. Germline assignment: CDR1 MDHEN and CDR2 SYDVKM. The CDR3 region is CASKWGLTYEQYF. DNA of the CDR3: TGTGCCAGCAAATGGGGACTAACCTACGAGCAGTACTTC.